The sequence of this T cell receptor beta chain was determined in a study of blood T cell repertoires in COVID-19. Study background: Samples of COVID-19 (acute and convalescent) were obtained from the United States, Italy and Spain. PBMCs, B-cell-depleted T cells, or T cells provided the cDNA or gDNA that made up the material.

Per the study methods: Reference gene primer amplification in the assay estimated nucleated cell counts. Some clones are missing from TCRdb's copy, which holds only in-frame ones; the method was immunoSEQ multiplex PCR. Clonal size and the V and J genes are those of that table, whereas D and trimming came from the DNA. The repertoire holds 250,000 to 350,000 clones, with about 90% as singletons. The germline V gene encodes CDR1 MNHEY and CDR2 SMNVEV (reference sequence). The CDR3 spans 15 residues. With 0 bases removed from V and 3 bases from J, the gap between germline ends came to 11 bases. The sample taken for sequencing was peripheral blood. The clonotype comes from a man between 18 and 35 years old with active or convalescent COVID-19. J is TRBJ1-2 and V is TRBV27, with D maybe TRBD1 (5 bases). DNA for the CDR3: TGTGCCAGCAGTTTATCAGCCAGGGATCACTATGGCTACACCTTC. Protein: CASSLSARDHYGYTF.